Sequencing of this T cell receptor beta chain was carried out in a study of lymphopenia after photon versus proton radiotherapy. Libraries were prepared by immunoSEQ multiplex PCR; TCRdb keeps only in-frame clonotypes and omits some of them. The sample has about 53,000 clones; more than 70% are singletons. Study-wide results and limits: A bigger post-nadir fall in TCR diversity correlated inversely with survival time in deceased patients. Only patients who died were analyzed for survival; proton advantage is unproven. Proton therapy kept repertoires fairly stable, unlike photons, which gained effector/memory cells.

Germline lookup yields CDR1 LNHDA and CDR2 SQIVND (reference sequence). The CDR3 is 13 amino acids. V lost 5 bases and J 5 bases, leaving 12 bases between the germline ends. Concerning this clone: The antigen remains unidentified.

The chain uses TRBV19 and TRBJ1-1; a weak D match, TRBD1 (5 bases). The sample consisted of peripheral blood, taken from a patient treated with photon-based radiotherapy. The clonotype was recovered from a man aged 45-65 years with gastric cancer. CDR3 region: CASSPWGETEAFF. The CDR3 coding sequence is TGTGCCAGTAGTCCGTGGGGGGAAACTGAAGCTTTCTTT.